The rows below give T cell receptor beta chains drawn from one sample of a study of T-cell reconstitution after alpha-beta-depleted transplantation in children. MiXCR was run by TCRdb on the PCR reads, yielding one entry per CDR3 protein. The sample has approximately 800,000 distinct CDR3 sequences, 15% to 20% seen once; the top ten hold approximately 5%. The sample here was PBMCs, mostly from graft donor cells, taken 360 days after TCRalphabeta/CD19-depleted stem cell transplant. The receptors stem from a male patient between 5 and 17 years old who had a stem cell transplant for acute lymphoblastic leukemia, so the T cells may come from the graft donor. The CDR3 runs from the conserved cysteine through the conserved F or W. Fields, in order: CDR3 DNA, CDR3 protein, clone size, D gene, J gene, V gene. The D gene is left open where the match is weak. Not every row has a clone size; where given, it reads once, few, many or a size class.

TGTGCCAGCAGTCTACTAGCGGGAGTTCCCAAAAACATTCAGTACTTC CASSLLAGVPKNIQYF . TRBD2 TRBJ2-4 TRBV12-3/TRBV12-4
TGCGCCAGCCAGGGACTAGCGCACCCCGCGAACACCGGGGAGCTGTTTTTT CASQGLAHPANTGELFF many TRBD2 TRBJ2-2 TRBV5-1
TGCGCCAGCAGCCAATGGCTTACTCTAGCGGGAGGGCCGAGAGAGACCCAGTACTTC CASSQWLTLAGGPRETQYF . TRBD2 TRBJ2-5 TRBV4-1
TGTGCCAGCAGCTGGCTGGAAGCTCGGTACAATGAGCAGTTCTTC CASSWLEARYNEQFF . . TRBJ2-1 TRBV11-2
TGCGCCAGCAGCCAGCTCCGGGACAGGGACCACGAGCAGTACTTC CASSQLRDRDHEQYF . TRBD1 TRBJ2-7 TRBV4-1
TGTGCCAGCAGTTTATACGTATTGGGGACCGGGGAGCTGTTTTTT CASSLYVLGTGELFF few . TRBJ2-2 TRBV27
TGTGCCAGCAGCCAATGGCAGGGTTCATATGGCTACACCTTC CASSQWQGSYGYTF few . TRBJ1-2 TRBV16
TGCGCCAGCAGCCTCGTTACGGGAGTACCTCCTCTCGAGCAGTACTTC CASSLVTGVPPLEQYF . . TRBJ2-7 TRBV4-1
TGTGCCAGCAGTTACGGCGGGAGGGCGGTGGAGACCCAGTACTTC CASSYGGRAVETQYF few TRBD2 TRBJ2-5 TRBV6-5
TGTGCCAGCAGCCAAGATTTGGCGGGAGAGGCTCGTGAGCAGTTCTTC CASSQDLAGEAREQFF many TRBD2 TRBJ2-1 TRBV4-2
TGTGCCAGCAGTTTTAGCGGGCTGGCCTACAATGAGCAGTTCTTC CASSFSGLAYNEQFF . TRBD2 TRBJ2-1 TRBV12-3/TRBV12-4
TGTGCCAGCTCACCACAGCGGGTAGGGTACGAGCAGTACTTC CASSPQRVGYEQYF . . TRBJ2-7 TRBV18
TGTGCCAGCAGTTACGGGGGACTCTACGAGCAGTACTTC CASSYGGLYEQYF few . TRBJ2-7 TRBV6-5
TGTGCCAGCAGCGCCCGACAGGGGCCTCAAGAGACCCAGTACTTC CASSARQGPQETQYF few TRBD1 TRBJ2-5 TRBV9
TGTGCCAGCAGTTTAAGGCTAGCGGGAGGGATAGAGCAGTACTTC CASSLRLAGGIEQYF few TRBD2 TRBJ2-7 TRBV12-3/TRBV12-4
TGCAGTGCCAGGAGGGGGATCGACACTGAAGCTTTCTTT CSARRGIDTEAFF . . TRBJ1-1 TRBV20-1
TGTGCCAGCAGCTCTTGGACAGCCCTAGCCAAAAACATTCAGTACTTC CASSSWTALAKNIQYF few . TRBJ2-4 TRBV12-3/TRBV12-4
TGTGCCAGCAGGGCGTCAGATACGCAGTATTTT CASRASDTQYF few . TRBJ2-3 TRBV12-3/TRBV12-4
TGCGCCAGCAGCCAAGTTGCGGTAGTCTTCCAAGAGACCCAGTACTTC CASSQVAVVFQETQYF few . TRBJ2-5 TRBV4-1
TGTGCCAGCAGCGTCGGGGGGACTAGCGGAGCATCGGTCTTC CASSVGGTSGASVF . TRBD2 TRBJ2-1 TRBV7-2
TGCAGTGCTAGTACACCTAACTCCTACGAGCAGTACTTC CSASTPNSYEQYF few . TRBJ2-7 TRBV20-1
TGTGCCAGCTCACCAAGGAAACTAACCTACGAGCAGTACTTC CASSPRKLTYEQYF few . TRBJ2-7 TRBV18
TGTGCCAGCTGCCCCCTATCCGGGACTAGCGGGACAGGGGAGCTGTTTTTT CASCPLSGTSGTGELFF many TRBD2 TRBJ2-2 TRBV27
TGCGCCAGCAGCTACGGGACCTATGGCTACACCTTC CASSYGTYGYTF many . TRBJ1-2 TRBV4-1
TGCGCCAGCAGCTTGTCCCGGGGACTAGCGGGAGGGCCCTACGAGCAGTACTTC CASSLSRGLAGGPYEQYF many TRBD2 TRBJ2-7 TRBV5-1
TGCGCCAGCAGCTTGACTAGCGGGATAAACAATGAGCAGTTCTTC CASSLTSGINNEQFF many TRBD2 TRBJ2-1 TRBV5-1
TGTGCCAGCAGTCCCCAGACACAAGCGGGAGTCACAGATACGCAGTATTTT CASSPQTQAGVTDTQYF few TRBD2 TRBJ2-3 TRBV12-3/TRBV12-4
TGTGCCAGCAGCTTCAAGCGAGGGGATCCCGAAAAACTGTTTTTT CASSFKRGDPEKLFF many . TRBJ1-4 TRBV7-9
TGTGCCAGCAGTCGCACCGGGAGATCCTACAATGAGCAGTTCTTC CASSRTGRSYNEQFF many . TRBJ2-1 TRBV27
TGCGCCAGCAGCCAAGTAAGGGCCAGCGTCTCCTACAATGAGCAGTTCTTC CASSQVRASVSYNEQFF many . TRBJ2-1 TRBV4-1
TGTGCCAGCAGTTACGAGGGATCCTACGAGCAGTACTTC CASSYEGSYEQYF many . TRBJ2-7 TRBV6-5
TGCGCCAGCAGCCAAGCTGGGGACCTCTCCTACGAGCAGTACTTC CASSQAGDLSYEQYF few . TRBJ2-7 TRBV4-1
TGCAGCGTTGAGGGTCCCGGAAACACCATATATTTT CSVEGPGNTIYF . . TRBJ1-3 TRBV29-1
TGTGCCAGCAGCCAACATGGGGGTAATGAAAAACTGTTTTTT CASSQHGGNEKLFF few . TRBJ1-4 TRBV6-1
TGTGCTAGTGGTTTGGGAACAGGGGATCAGCCCCAGCATTTT CASGLGTGDQPQHF . TRBD1 TRBJ1-5 TRBV12-5
TGTGCCAGCAGTTACTCTGCGAGTGACACTGAAGCTTTCTTT CASSYSASDTEAFF few . TRBJ1-1 TRBV6-5
TGCGCCAGCAGCCAAGCAGACTCGGGTAGGGGGAGCAATCAGCCCCAGCATTTT CASSQADSGRGSNQPQHF few . TRBJ1-5 TRBV4-1
TGTGCCAGCAGTTTAACGATCCGGGCAGATACGCAGTATTTT CASSLTIRADTQYF few . TRBJ2-3 TRBV12-3/TRBV12-4
TGTGCCAGCAGCCCGGACAGGAAGATTTGGGAGACCCAGTACTTC CASSPDRKIWETQYF . TRBD1 TRBJ2-5 TRBV12-3/TRBV12-4
TGTGCCACCAGCAATCCCTCCGGTTCGGGACAGCCAAAATACGAGCAGTACTTC CATSNPSGSGQPKYEQYF . TRBD1 TRBJ2-7 TRBV15
TGTGCCAGCAGTTATGGGACTAGCTACGATGAGCAGTTCTTC CASSYGTSYDEQFF . TRBD2 TRBJ2-1 TRBV6-5
TGTGCCAGCAGCGTAGGGGACAGGGGGGGACAGCCCCAGCATTTT CASSVGDRGGQPQHF few TRBD1 TRBJ1-5 TRBV9
TGCAGTGCTAGACCCTTGGGACTCTTGAACACTGAAGCTTTCTTT CSARPLGLLNTEAFF few . TRBJ1-1 TRBV20-1
TGTGCCAGCTCGCCCGGGGAGATCTGGGGGACCCAGTACTTC CASSPGEIWGTQYF . . TRBJ2-5 TRBV2
TGCAGCGTTGCCGAGGGGTTGAACACTGAAGCTTTCTTT CSVAEGLNTEAFF many . TRBJ1-1 TRBV29-1